These 21 T cell receptor beta chains were sequenced from one sample in a study of T cell repertoires in cytomegalovirus infection. TCRdb re-analysed the reads in MiXCR, keeping a single row per CDR3 protein. The profile covers more than 350,000 distinct CDR3 sequences, with roughly 31% appearing a single time and about 13% taken by the ten largest. Sequencing was performed on PBMCs. All receptors derive from a human donor in good health (CMV status not recorded). Some clones in this sample may be carry-over from other donors' samples.

The chain has TRBV2 and TRBJ1-5, with D possibly matching TRBD1 (5 bases). Germline CDR1 and CDR2: SNHLY and FYNNEI. The CDR3 loop spans 15 amino acids. V was pared by 6 bases and J by 0 bases, with 12 bases between. The chain's CDR3 is CASRTGTSSNQPQHF. CDR3 in DNA: TGTGCCAGCAGAACCGGGACGTCTAGCAATCAGCCCCAGCATTTT.

The sample holds a few counts of this clonotype. The CDR3 DNA reads TGTGCCAGCACCCTCGGGCGGGCCAACTACTACAATGAGCAGTTCTTC. It specifies CASTLGRANYYNEQFF. The rearrangement uses TRBV6-2 or TRBV6-3 and TRBJ2-1; possibly TRBD2 for D (5 bases). CDR1 is MNHEY, CDR2 SVGEGT, per germline. V was clipped by 7 bases and J by 3 bases, with 19 bases between them. CDR3 length: 16 amino acids.

This clonotype was picked up a small number of times. The DNA of the CDR3 is TGTGCCAGCAGTCGTAAAGGAAGCTCCTACAATGAGCAGTTCTTC. Its protein product is CASSRKGSSYNEQFF. The V gene is TRBV27, the J gene TRBJ2-1; no reliable D call. The CDR3 loop spans 15 amino acids. Germline V CDR1 and CDR2: MNHEY, SMNVEV (reference sequence). The germline V and J ends were trimmed by 5 bases and 0 bases, with 11 bases remaining between them.

This chain connects TRBV7-2 to TRBJ2-1; TRBD2 might be the D (5 bases). Germline CDR1 and CDR2: SGHTA and FQGNSA. V lost 5 bases, J lost 4 bases, and 12 bases lay in between. CDR3 length: 14 amino acids. The CDR3 region is CASSENGIYNEQFF. The CDR3 DNA reads as TGTGCCAGCAGCGAAAACGGGATTTACAATGAGCAGTTCTTC.

The V gene is TRBV28, the J gene TRBJ2-7, with 16 positions matching TRBD2. The ends lost 4 bases at V and 5 bases at J; junction bases unmatched: 8. The CDR3 sequence is 17 residues long. CDR1 and CDR2 (germline): MDHEN, SYDVKM. The DNA of the CDR3 is TGTGCCAGCAGTTCGCCCGGGACTAGCGGGGGGGCCCACGAGCAGTACTTC. Its protein is CASSSPGTSGGAHEQYF.

The table lists this clonotype with a few counts. In DNA form, the CDR3 reads TGTGCCAGCAGTGAAGGGCCCACCTACGAGCAGTACTTC. Its translation is CASSEGPTYEQYF. The V gene is TRBV6-1, the J gene TRBJ2-7; D not resolved. Germline CDR1 MNHNS, CDR2 SASEGT. This CDR3 has 13 residues. V lost 1 base, J lost 2 bases, and 6 bases lay in between.

This clonotype was seen a handful of times. This chain uses TRBV5-1 with TRBJ2-3; the D call may be TRBD1 or TRBD2 (6 bases each). The CDR3 loop spans 15 amino acids. V was cut by 4 bases and J by 0 bases, with 12 bases left in between. Germline values: CDR1 SGHRS, CDR2 YFSETQ. CDR3 loop: CASSGGTTSTDTQYF. The CDR3 DNA sequence: TGCGCCAGCAGCGGCGGGACAACTAGCACAGATACGCAGTATTTT.

This clonotype was seen at least ten times. This rearrangement joins TRBV12-3 or TRBV12-4 to TRBJ2-7; no clear D gene. V lost 1 base and J lost 2, with 9 bases in between. CDR3 length: 14 residues. CDR3 protein: CASSLGVGPYEQYF. The CDR3 DNA reads as TGTGCCAGCAGTTTAGGCGTAGGTCCCTACGAGCAGTACTTC.

This rearrangement joins TRBV6-1 to TRBJ2-2, with 10 bases fitting TRBD2. Per the germline V gene, CDR1 is MNHNS and CDR2 is SASEGT. The CDR3 runs to 16 residues. Trimming cost V 5 bases and J 7 bases; bases outside gene matches: 10. For the CDR3, the DNA is TGTGCCAGCAGTCACAGACATAGCGGGGGGAACGGGGAGCTGTTTTTT. It codes for CASSHRHSGGNGELFF.

This clonotype was seen more than once but under ten times. This chain links TRBV10-3 with TRBJ2-5; D gene uncertain. This CDR3 is built from 11 residues. Trimming removed 6 bases from V and 3 bases from J, with 5 bases in between. The germline V gene has CDR1 ENHRY and CDR2 SYGVKD. CDR3 bases: TGTGCCATCAGGGGCGAAGAGACCCAGTACTTC. It codes for CAIRGEETQYF.

This clonotype was observed a handful of times. This rearrangement joins TRBV15 to TRBJ2-5; TRBD1 agrees at 7 bases. V lost 4 bases and J lost 6; bases outside the gene matches: 11. CDR1 and CDR2 (germline): LNHNV, YYDKDF (reference sequence). The CDR3 runs 15 residues. The CDR3 spells CATSTPETGLKTQYF. The DNA of the CDR3 is TGTGCCACCAGCACCCCAGAGACAGGGTTAAAGACCCAGTACTTC.

The chain joins TRBV18 to TRBJ2-1, with 14 nucleotides matching TRBD2. The germline V gene encodes CDR1 KGHSH and CDR2 LQKENI. This CDR3 is 14 amino acids long. Trimming at V came to 3 bases and at J to 15 bases, leaving 7 bases not matched to a gene. The CDR3 protein is CASSPQTSGGAWFF. The CDR3 DNA reads TGTGCCAGCTCACCGCAGACTAGCGGGGGGGCCTGGTTCTTC.

Concerning this clonotype itself: It may be a read error: a sequence one base away is much more abundant. The CDR3 does not end in the conserved phenylalanine or tryptophan, so this is likely a read error. The rearrangement uses TRBV7-2 and TRBJ2-7, with D tentatively TRBD1 (5 bases). This CDR3 comprises 15 residues. Between the trimmed V and J ends, which lost 1 base and 2 bases, there was a span of 12 bases. Germline V gene data show CDR1 as SGHTA and CDR2 as FQGNSA. The CDR3 nucleotides read TGTGCCAGCAGCTTAGGGACATGGGGTCCCTACGAGCAGTACTTA. It is translated as CASSLGTWGPYEQYL.

This clonotype was picked up a small number of times. V gene TRBV6-6 combines with J gene TRBJ2-7; D might be TRBD1 (6 bases). This CDR3 contains 14 residues. CDR1 and CDR2 (germline): MNHNY, SVGAGI (reference sequence). V lost 6 bases, J lost 2 bases, and 14 bases lay in between. The CDR3 coding sequence is TGTGCCAGCAGGCCCCAGGGGCTTACCTACGAGCAGTACTTC. Protein sequence: CASRPQGLTYEQYF.

Notes on this clonotype: No conserved phenylalanine or tryptophan is present at the end of the CDR3, so a read error is the likely explanation. The rearrangement uses TRBV4-1 and TRBJ2-3; D not certain. The CDR3 is 14 amino acids. Trimming removed 0 bases from V and 10 bases from J, with 14 bases in between. Germline CDR1 is MGHRA and CDR2 is YSYEKL. CDR3 residues: CASSQDGRALAQYL. The CDR3 DNA sequence: TGCGCCAGCAGCCAAGATGGAAGGGCGCTGGCGCAGTATTTG.

The sample holds many counts of this clonotype. The chain recombines TRBV7-8 with TRBJ1-5; D possibly corresponds to TRBD1 (5 bases). The germline V and J ends were trimmed by 0 bases and 8 bases, with 11 bases remaining between them. The CDR3 runs to 14 residues. In germline, CDR1 is SGHVS, CDR2 FQNEAQ. The CDR3 DNA reads TGTGCCAGCAGCTTAGCGCCAGGGACGGAGCCCCAGCATTTT. It encodes CASSLAPGTEPQHF.

This rearrangement joins TRBV6-6 to TRBJ1-5, with 8 bases fitting TRBD1. This CDR3 is 16 amino acids long. Trimming removed 6 bases from V and 6 bases from J; junction bases left unmatched: 13. The V gene's germline CDR1 is MNHNY and CDR2 SVGAGI (reference sequence). Here the CDR3 reads CASRDLLGQGGQPQHF. The DNA for the CDR3 is TGTGCCAGCAGGGACTTATTAGGACAGGGAGGTCAGCCCCAGCATTTT.

This clonotype was recorded once. As DNA, the CDR3 is TGTGCCACCAGGCGGCTGGACACTGAAGCTTTCTTT. It specifies CATRRLDTEAFF. This chain uses TRBV19 with TRBJ1-1, with D unresolved. The CDR3 is 12 amino acids. Germline V gene data show CDR1 as LNHDA and CDR2 as SQIVND (reference sequence). The germline V and J ends were trimmed by 10 bases and 3 bases, with 12 bases remaining between them.

This clonotype was recorded a few times. The chain couples TRBV28 to TRBJ2-6; no definite D call. The CDR3 is made up of 19 amino acids. Germline assignment: CDR1 MDHEN and CDR2 SYDVKM. Trimming removed 0 bases at V and 0 bases at J, with 15 bases between. This CDR3 reads CASSLWLVTRSSGANVLTF. CDR3 nucleotide sequence: TGTGCCAGCAGTTTATGGTTGGTTACGAGGAGCTCTGGGGCCAACGTCCTGACTTTC.

J is TRBJ1-1 and V is TRBV29-1, with D hard to call. Trimming took 6 bases from V and 2 from J, leaving 10 bases between them. Looked up from germline, CDR1 is SQVTM and CDR2 is ANQGSEA. The CDR3 loop spans 12 amino acids. The DNA of the CDR3 is TGCAGCGTCTGGACCGCAAACACTGAAGCTTTCTTT. It is translated as CSVWTANTEAFF.

The sample holds one count of this clonotype. An end of the junction differs from the germline gene, which may be a read error. The chain joins TRBV7-6 to TRBJ2-5; D tentatively reads TRBD1 or TRBD2 (5 bases each). In germline, CDR1 is SGHVS, CDR2 FNYEAQ. The CDR3 contains 16 residues. The CDR3 DNA is TGTGCTAGCAGCTTAGATACAGCCCCGGGAAGGGGAACCCAGTCCTTC. Translating it yields CASSLDTAPGRGTQSF.